This TCR beta chain is from a study of blood T cell repertoires in COVID-19. The wider study: PBMCs, B-cell-depleted T cells, or T cells provided the cDNA or gDNA that made up the material.

CDR1 and CDR2 from the germline V gene are SGHTA and FQGNSA. CDR3 size: 16 residues. V lost 5 bases, J lost 8 bases, and 21 bases lay in between. The method was immunoSEQ multiplex PCR; TCRdb's version includes in-frame clones alone and lacks a portion of them. Altogether 50,000 to 60,000 clones are present, almost 85% being singletons, with the ten largest covering over 9.5%. This clone was seen only a few times. The TCR originated in a human donor in a cohort sampled during active COVID-19. The material sequenced was peripheral blood. This rearrangement joins TRBV7-2 to TRBJ1-4; a possible D gene is TRBD1 (6 bases). The CDR3 here is CASSLTGLGSGEKLFF. The DNA of the CDR3 is TGTGCCAGCAGCCTCACAGGGCTGGGGTCGGGGGAAAAACTGTTTTTT.